This T cell receptor (beta chain) was recorded in a study of blood T cell repertoires in COVID-19. Study context: PBMCs, B-cell-depleted T cells, or T cells provided the cDNA or gDNA that made up the material.

Germline loops: CDR1 SGHDN, CDR2 FVKESK. V shed 4 bases and J 0 bases; nucleotides not matched to a gene: 14. The CDR3 totals 19 residues. As originally analysed: Amplification with reference gene primers provided the estimates of nucleated cell counts. Clones were read by immunoSEQ multiplex PCR, and TCRdb kept only the in-frame ones, dropping some. D and trimming come from the DNA, and the V and J calls and clone size come from that table. The sample has some 270,000 clones, approximately 81% seen once. The cohort comprised adults aged about 18 to 90 years residing in approximately 25 US areas. Participant-given clinical history determined each cohort assignment.

The chain employs TRBV14 and TRBJ2-2, with 7 bases lining up with TRBD2. Material for sequencing was PBMCs or T cells enriched from blood (not recorded which). This sequence was found in a woman aged 50 to 60 who had been exposed to COVID-19. CDR3 DNA sequence: TGTGCCAGCAGCCGTCATTGGAGCGGGGCGTTCGCGAACACCGGGGAGCTGTTTTTT. It yields the protein CASSRHWSGAFANTGELFF.